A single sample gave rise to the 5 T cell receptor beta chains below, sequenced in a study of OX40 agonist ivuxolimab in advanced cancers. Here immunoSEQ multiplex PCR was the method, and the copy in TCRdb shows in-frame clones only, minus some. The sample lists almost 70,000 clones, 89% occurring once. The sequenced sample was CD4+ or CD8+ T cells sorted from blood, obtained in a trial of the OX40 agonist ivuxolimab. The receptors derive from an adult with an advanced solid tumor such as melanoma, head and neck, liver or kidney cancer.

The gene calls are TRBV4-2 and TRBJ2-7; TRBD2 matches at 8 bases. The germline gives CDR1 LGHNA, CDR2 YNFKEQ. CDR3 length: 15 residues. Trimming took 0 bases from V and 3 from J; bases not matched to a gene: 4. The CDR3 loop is CASSQEVAGYYEQYF. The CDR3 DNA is TGTGCCAGCAGCCAAGAGGTAGCGGGATACTACGAGCAGTACTTC.

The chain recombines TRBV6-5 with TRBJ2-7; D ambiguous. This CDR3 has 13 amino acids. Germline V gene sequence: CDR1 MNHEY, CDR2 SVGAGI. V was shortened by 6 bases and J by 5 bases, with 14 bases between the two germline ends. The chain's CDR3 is CASRGQVKDEQYF. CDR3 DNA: TGTGCCAGCAGAGGCCAGGTGAAGGACGAGCAGTACTTC.

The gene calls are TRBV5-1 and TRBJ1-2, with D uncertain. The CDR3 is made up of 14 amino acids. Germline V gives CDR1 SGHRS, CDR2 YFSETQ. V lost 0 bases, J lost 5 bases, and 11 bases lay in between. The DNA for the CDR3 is TGCGCCAGCAGCTTGGACGGCACAGTTTATGGCTACACCTTC. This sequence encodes CASSLDGTVYGYTF.

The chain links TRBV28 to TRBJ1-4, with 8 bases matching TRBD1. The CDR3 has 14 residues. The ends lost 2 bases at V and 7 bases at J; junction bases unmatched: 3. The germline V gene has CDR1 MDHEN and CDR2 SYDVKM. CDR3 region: CASSLGQGGEKLFF. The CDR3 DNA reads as TGTGCCAGCAGTTTAGGACAGGGAGGTGAAAAACTGTTTTTT.

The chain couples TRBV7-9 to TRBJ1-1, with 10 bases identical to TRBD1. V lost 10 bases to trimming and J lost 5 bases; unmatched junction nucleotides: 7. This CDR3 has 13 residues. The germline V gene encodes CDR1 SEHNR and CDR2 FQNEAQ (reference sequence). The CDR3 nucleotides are TGTGCCACGGGGACAGGGGAGACGACTGAAGCTTTCTTT. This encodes CATGTGETTEAFF.